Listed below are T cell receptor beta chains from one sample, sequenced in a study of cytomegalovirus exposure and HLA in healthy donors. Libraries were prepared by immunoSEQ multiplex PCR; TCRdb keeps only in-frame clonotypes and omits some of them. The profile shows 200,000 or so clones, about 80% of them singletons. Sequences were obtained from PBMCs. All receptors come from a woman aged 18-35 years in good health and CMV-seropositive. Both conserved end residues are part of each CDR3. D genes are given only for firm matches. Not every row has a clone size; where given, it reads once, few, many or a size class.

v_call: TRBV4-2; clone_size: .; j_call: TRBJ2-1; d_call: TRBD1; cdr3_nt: TGTGCCAGCAGCCCCTTAGGGGGCCAGCAGTTCTTC; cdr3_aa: CASSPLGGQQFF
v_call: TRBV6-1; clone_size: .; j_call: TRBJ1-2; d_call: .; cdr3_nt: TGTGCCAGCAGTGAAGCCAGGGGCGGCTATGGCTACACCTTC; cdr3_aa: CASSEARGGYGYTF
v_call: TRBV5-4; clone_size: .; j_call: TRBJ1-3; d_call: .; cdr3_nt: TGTGCCAGCAGCTTGTCTGGGGGGTATGGAAACACCATATATTTT; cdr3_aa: CASSLSGGYGNTIYF
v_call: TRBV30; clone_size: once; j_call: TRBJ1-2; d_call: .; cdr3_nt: TGTGCCTGGAGTGTGGAAGGGGCCTATGGTTACACCTTC; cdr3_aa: CAWSVEGAYGYTF
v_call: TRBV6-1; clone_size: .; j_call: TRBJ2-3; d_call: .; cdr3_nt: TGTGCCAGCAGTGAAGACGGGGGTACAGATACGCAGTATTTT; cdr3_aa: CASSEDGGTDTQYF
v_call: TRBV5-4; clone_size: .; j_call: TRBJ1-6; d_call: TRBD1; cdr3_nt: TGTGCCAGCAGTTACGATCCACCGGGACAGAGGACACCCCTCCACTTT; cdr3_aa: CASSYDPPGQRTPLHF
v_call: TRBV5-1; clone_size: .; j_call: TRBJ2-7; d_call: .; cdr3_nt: TGCGCCAGCAGCTTGACAGGAAACGAGCAGTACTTC; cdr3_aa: CASSLTGNEQYF
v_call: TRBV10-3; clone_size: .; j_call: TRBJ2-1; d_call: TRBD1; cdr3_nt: TGTGCCATTAGGGGACAGGGCGGAGAGCAGTTCTTC; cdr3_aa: CAIRGQGGEQFF
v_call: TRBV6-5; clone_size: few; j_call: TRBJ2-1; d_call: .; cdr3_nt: TGTGCCAGCAGTTACGGCAGTAAAGATGAGCAGTTCTTC; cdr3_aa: CASSYGSKDEQFF
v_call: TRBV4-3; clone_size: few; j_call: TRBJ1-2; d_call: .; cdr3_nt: TGCGCCAGCAGCCAAGACTTATATGGCTACACCTTC; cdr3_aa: CASSQDLYGYTF
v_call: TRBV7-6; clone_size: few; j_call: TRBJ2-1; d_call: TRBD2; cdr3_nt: TGTGCCAGCAGCGACAAGGACAACCTGGCGGGGGGGCCTGATGAGCAGTTCTTC; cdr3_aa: CASSDKDNLAGGPDEQFF
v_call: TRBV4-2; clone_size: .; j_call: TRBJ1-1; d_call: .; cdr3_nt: TGTGCCAGCAGCCAAGACCCAGGGTCAATGAACACTGAAGCTTTCTTT; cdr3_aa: CASSQDPGSMNTEAFF
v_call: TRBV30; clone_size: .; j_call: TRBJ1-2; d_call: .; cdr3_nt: TGTGCCTGGAGCCGGGGGTATGGCTACACCTTC; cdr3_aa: CAWSRGYGYTF
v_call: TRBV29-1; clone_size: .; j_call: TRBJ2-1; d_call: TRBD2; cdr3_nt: TGCAGCGTTGAGTATAGCGGGGGGCTTTACAATGAGCAGTTCTTC; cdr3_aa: CSVEYSGGLYNEQFF
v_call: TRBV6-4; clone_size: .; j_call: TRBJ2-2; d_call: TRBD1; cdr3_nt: TGTGCCAGCAGTGCGGCCGGGACAGGGGGAACCGGGGAGCTGTTTTTT; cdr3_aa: CASSAAGTGGTGELFF
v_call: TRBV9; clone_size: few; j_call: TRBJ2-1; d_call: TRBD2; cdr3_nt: TGTGCCAGCAGCGTGGGTCGGGCGGGGGGTGCCGATGAGCAGTTCTTC; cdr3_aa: CASSVGRAGGADEQFF